This entry lists 32 T cell receptor beta chains sequenced from one sample in a study of T cells after yellow fever vaccination (dated by TCRdb to the late 2010s). Taken with the paper, the label for treatment or condition translates to: live attenuated yellow fever vaccine strain. Receptor amplification or capture employed 5' RACE. Sequencing instrument: Illumina HiSeq 2500. TCRdb reprocessed the public reads (quality trimming at Q25 with fastp, clone calling with MiXCR) and kept in-frame beta chains. Each entry merges the rows of one CDR3 protein and shows their most common DNA and genes. The sample table holds around 550,000 distinct CDR3 sequences, of which 19% were seen once. The top ten clonotypes cover roughly 13% of the sample. The material sequenced was PBMCs, taken 15 days after the yellow fever booster vaccination. These receptors came from a young man who received the YFV17D yellow fever vaccine.

The genes are TRBV20-1 and TRBJ2-1; D is uncertain. Germline V CDR1 and CDR2: DFQATT, SNEGSKA (reference sequence). V shed 6 bases and J shed 2 bases, with 17 bases lying between them. The CDR3 covers 15 residues. CDR3 sequence: CSAPNVGGAYNEQFF. The CDR3 coding sequence is TGCAGTGCCCCCAACGTAGGCGGTGCCTACAATGAGCAGTTCTTC.

The chain recombines TRBV12-3 or TRBV12-4 with TRBJ2-4, with D perhaps TRBD1 (6 bases). This CDR3 contains 14 residues. V was clipped by 5 bases and J by 7 bases, with 15 bases between them. CDR3 DNA: TGTGCCAGCAGTAACACAGGGTTATGGAACATTCAGTACTTC. It specifies CASSNTGLWNIQYF.

This clonotype was seen only a few times. The gene calls are TRBV7-9 and TRBJ2-7; 7 nucleotides agree with TRBD1. CDR3 size: 16 residues. J was trimmed by 0 bases and V by 7 bases; bases with no gene match: 12. The germline gives CDR1 SEHNR, CDR2 FQNEAQ (reference sequence). The DNA of the CDR3 is TGTGCCAGCACCACTCAGGGGGTTGGGGTCTCCTACGAGCAGTACTTC. Translated, it gives CASTTQGVGVSYEQYF.

This rearrangement joins TRBV18 to TRBJ2-5; D perhaps matches TRBD1 (6 bases). The germline CDR1 and CDR2 sequences are KGHSH and LQKENI. Between the trimmed V and J ends, which lost 2 bases and 3 bases, there was a span of 10 bases. The CDR3 loop spans 14 amino acids. In DNA, the CDR3 is TGTGCCAGCTCACCAGGACAGAAAGAAGAGACCCAGTACTTC. This codes for CASSPGQKEETQYF.

The V and J genes are TRBV4-3 and TRBJ2-3; TRBD2 aligns across 8 bases. Germline V lookup: CDR1 LGHNA, CDR2 YSLEER. Losses at the gene ends were 1 base for V and 6 bases for J; bases not matched to a gene: 6. CDR3 length equals 15 residues. CDR3 protein: CASSQGGRGGDTQYF. The CDR3 coding sequence is TGCGCCAGCAGCCAAGGGGGTCGGGGGGGTGATACGCAGTATTTT.

This rearrangement joins TRBV6-2 or TRBV6-3 to TRBJ2-1, with TRBD1 matching 8 bases. V trimming: 2 bases; J trimming: 5 bases; junction bases outside the gene matches: 11. The length of the CDR3 is 17 residues. Germline CDR1 and CDR2: MNHEY and SVGEGT. The CDR3 DNA reads as TGTGCCAGCAGTTACCCATTGGACAGGGCAATCCACAATGAGCAGTTCTTC. Its protein product is CASSYPLDRAIHNEQFF.

CDR3 sequence (DNA): TGTGCCTCCTCCCTCATAACGGGACTAGCGGGATCCTACGAGCAGTACTTC. It encodes CASSLITGLAGSYEQYF. The chain couples TRBV3-1 to TRBJ2-7; 13 nucleotides align to TRBD2. Per germline, CDR1 LGHDT and CDR2 YNNKEL (reference sequence). With V trimmed by 11 bases and J by 1 base, 14 bases remained unmatched. This CDR3 is 17 amino acids long.

The gene calls are TRBV5-1 and TRBJ2-5; D is unclear. V was cut by 2 bases and J by 5 bases, with 10 bases left in between. This CDR3 has 13 amino acids. Germline CDR1 is SGHRS and CDR2 is YFSETQ. The CDR3 here is CASSFDTPETQYF. DNA of the CDR3: TGCGCCAGCAGCTTCGACACCCCGGAGACCCAGTACTTC.

About this clonotype: One end of the junction varies from germline; a read error may be responsible. The V call is TRBV20-1, the J call TRBJ2-7; a weak D match, TRBD2 (6 bases). The germline gives CDR1 DFQATT, CDR2 SNEGSKA (reference sequence). The CDR3 is made up of 14 amino acids. This chain's CDR3 is CSGRGRESLYEQYF. The CDR3 nucleotides are TGCAGTGGTAGAGGTCGGGAGTCACTGTACGAGCAGTACTTC.

This clonotype has a handful of counts. This rearrangement joins TRBV25-1 to TRBJ2-1, with unresolved D. Trimming pared 3 bases from V and 0 bases from J, leaving 9 bases between. The CDR3 loop spans 15 amino acids. Germline CDR1 MGHDK, CDR2 SYGVNS. The CDR3 coding sequence is TGTGCCAGCAGTGACTCCAGGTACTCCTACAATGAGCAGTTCTTC. This translates into CASSDSRYSYNEQFF.

This clonotype has at least ten counts. This chain uses TRBV20-1 with TRBJ2-7; D is perhaps TRBD2 (6 bases). Germline lookup yields CDR1 DFQATT and CDR2 SNEGSKA (reference sequence). The CDR3 spans 14 residues. In DNA, the CDR3 is TGCAGGGTCCGGGGAGGAGGCCAATTCTACGAGCAGTACTTC. Translating gives CRVRGGGQFYEQYF.

The chain recombines TRBV5-1 with TRBJ2-7, with a possible D match to TRBD1 (6 bases). Trimming shortened V by 4 bases and J by 2 bases, and 16 bases separated the two germline ends. The CDR3 runs to 15 residues. In germline, CDR1 is SGHRS, CDR2 YFSETQ. The CDR3 region has the DNA TGCGCCAGCAGCGCGACAGGTCCTCAAACCTACGAGCAGTACTTC. This encodes CASSATGPQTYEQYF.

This clonotype was observed a few times. V and J are TRBV5-1 and TRBJ2-5; no clear D gene. This CDR3 spans 14 amino acids. CDR1 and CDR2 (germline): SGHRS, YFSETQ. V dropped 4 bases and J dropped 0 bases, with 10 bases sitting between them. CDR3 DNA sequence: TGCGCCAGCAGCCTTACGGTGAACCAAGAGACCCAGTACTTC. This translates into CASSLTVNQETQYF.

This clonotype has just a few counts. The chain uses TRBV5-1 and TRBJ2-6; no definite D call. Germline CDR1 reads SGHRS; CDR2 reads YFSETQ. Trimming removed 4 bases from V and 2 bases from J, with 10 bases in between. The CDR3 loop spans 15 amino acids. The CDR3 sequence: CASSQGGTGANVLTF. The CDR3 DNA sequence: TGCGCCAGCAGCCAAGGTGGAACTGGGGCCAACGTCCTGACTTTC.

The CDR3 DNA follows: TGTGCCAGCAGCGTAGGCAGTGGTCGGTACGAGCAGTACTTC. It specifies CASSVGSGRYEQYF. The J gene is TRBJ2-7, the V gene TRBV9; D remains ambiguous. Germline loops: CDR1 SGDLS, CDR2 YYNGEE. V was cut by 0 bases and J by 4 bases, with 11 bases left in between. This CDR3 has 14 amino acids.

This chain connects TRBV7-2 to TRBJ2-7, with no clear D. The ends were cut back, 3 bases at V and 7 bases at J, with 10 bases in the middle. The CDR3 is 12 residues long. CDR1 SGHTA and CDR2 FQGNSA come from the germline V gene. CDR3 DNA: TGTGCCAGCAGCTTCGAGGTTGGGGAGCAGTACTTC. Its translation is CASSFEVGEQYF.

CDR3 nucleotide sequence: TGTGCCAGCAGCGTAGCATATGGGTCCGGACTACCCTACACCGGGGAGCTGTTTTTT. Protein sequence: CASSVAYGSGLPYTGELFF. The rearrangement uses TRBV9 and TRBJ2-2, with D tentatively TRBD2 (6 bases). V was pared by 0 bases and J by 3 bases, with 21 bases between. Per germline, CDR1 SGDLS and CDR2 YYNGEE. The CDR3 is 19 residues long. Drawing the rest from reference TRBV9 and TRBJ2-2, the complete variable domain is DSGVTQTPKHLITATGQRVTLRCSPRSGDLSVYWYQQSLDQGLQFLIQYYNGEERAKGNILERFSAQQFPDLHSELNLSSLELGDSALYFCASSVAYGSGLPYTGELFFGEGSRLTVL.

The table lists this clonotype with a few counts. The V call is TRBV5-1, the J call TRBJ2-2; a weak D match, TRBD2 (5 bases). V lost 4 bases, J lost 4 bases, and 14 bases lay in between. The CDR3 loop spans 15 amino acids. Germline values: CDR1 SGHRS, CDR2 YFSETQ. The CDR3 protein is CASSSQLEATGELFF. The CDR3 bases are TGCGCCAGCAGCAGCCAACTAGAAGCCACCGGGGAGCTGTTTTTT.

The V call is TRBV28, the J call TRBJ2-7, with TRBD2 as a possible D gene (5 bases). V lost 5 bases, J lost 2 bases, and 19 bases lay in between. In germline, CDR1 is MDHEN, CDR2 SYDVKM. This CDR3 has 16 residues. This chain's CDR3 is CASSPSGTAATYEQYF. DNA for the CDR3: TGTGCCAGCAGTCCCTCCGGAACAGCGGCCACCTACGAGCAGTACTTC.

This clonotype has a handful of counts. This chain joins TRBV7-9 and TRBJ2-3; 9 bases agree with TRBD2. CDR3 length: 15 amino acids. V dropped 2 bases and J dropped 6; count of bases not matched to a gene: 6. The germline CDR1 and CDR2 sequences are SEHNR and FQNEAQ (reference sequence). Here the CDR3 reads CASSLLGLAADTQYF. CDR3 coding DNA: TGTGCCAGCAGCTTATTGGGACTAGCCGCGGATACGCAGTATTTT.

The sample holds a few counts of this clonotype. The chain links TRBV7-9 to TRBJ2-1; TRBD2 agrees at 8 bases. The J segment lost 2 bases and the V segment lost 1 base, leaving 4 bases of the junction unmatched. This CDR3 has 16 residues. The germline gives CDR1 SEHNR, CDR2 FQNEAQ (reference sequence). CDR3 sequence reads: CASSLVREGPYNEQFF. Written as DNA, the CDR3 is TGTGCCAGCAGCTTAGTCCGGGAGGGACCCTACAATGAGCAGTTCTTC.

This clonotype has more than one count but fewer than ten. The chain links TRBV12-3 or TRBV12-4 to TRBJ2-7; 8 bases agree with TRBD2. V lost 6 bases and J lost 4; bases outside the gene matches: 5. The CDR3 loop spans 13 amino acids. The CDR3 coding sequence is TGTGCCAGCAGCCGACTAGCGCCGTACGAGCAGTACTTC. Protein: CASSRLAPYEQYF.

This chain connects TRBV20-1 to TRBJ2-7; either TRBD1 or TRBD2 may fit D (5 bases each). In germline, CDR1 is DFQATT, CDR2 SNEGSKA (reference sequence). With 0 bases removed from V and 1 base from J, the gap between germline ends came to 13 bases. The CDR3 is 15 amino acids. The CDR3 sequence: CSARDLGDESYEQYF. Written as DNA, the CDR3 is TGCAGTGCTAGAGATTTGGGGGACGAATCCTACGAGCAGTACTTC.

The rearrangement links TRBV28 to TRBJ2-1; weak D call: TRBD1 (6 bases). The V gene's germline CDR1 is MDHEN and CDR2 SYDVKM. V was shortened by 5 bases and J by 3 bases, with 14 bases between the two germline ends. The CDR3 runs 15 residues. CDR3 sequence (DNA): TGTGCCAGCAGTGCACTGGGACACAACTACAATGAGCAGTTCTTC. Translation: CASSALGHNYNEQFF.

The CDR3 DNA sequence: TGTGCCAGCAGTGAACCCAACAGGGGGAACACTGAAGCTTTCTTT. Its protein product is CASSEPNRGNTEAFF. The gene calls are TRBV25-1 and TRBJ1-1; TRBD1 matches 7 bases. There are 15 residues in the CDR3. Germline trimming cut 2 bases from V and 1 base from J; bases unmatched to any gene: 4. Germline V gene sequence: CDR1 MGHDK, CDR2 SYGVNS. The full variable domain, with the rest looked up from reference TRBV25-1 and TRBJ1-1, is EADIYQTPRYLVIGTGKKITLECSQTMGHDKMYWYQQDPGMELHLIHYSYGVNSTEKGDLSSESTVSRIRTEHFPLTLESARPSHTSQYLCASSEPNRGNTEAFFGQGTRLTVV.

This sequence joins TRBV10-3 and TRBJ2-6, with 10 positions matching TRBD1. The ends lost 5 bases at V and 4 bases at J; junction bases unmatched: 8. The CDR3 spans 17 residues. Germline assignment: CDR1 ENHRY and CDR2 SYGVKD. The CDR3 nucleotides read TGTGCCATCAGTAAGACAGGGGGCGCAGCCGGGGCCAACGTCCTGACTTTC. Its protein product is CAISKTGGAAGANVLTF.

The CDR3 spells CASSRVGEKLFF. In DNA form, the CDR3 reads TGTGCCAGCAGTCGCGTTGGGGAAAAACTGTTTTTT. The chain links TRBV11-2 to TRBJ1-4, with unresolved D. CDR1 is SGHAT and CDR2 is FQNNGV in the germline V gene. The CDR3 totals 12 residues. The V end lost 6 bases, the J end lost 8 bases, and 10 bases lay between the germline ends.

This clonotype has only a few counts. This chain links TRBV12-3 or TRBV12-4 with TRBJ2-7; 7 bases agree with TRBD1. Losses at the gene ends were 6 bases for V and 4 bases for J; bases not matched to a gene: 6. This CDR3 has 13 amino acids. The CDR3 DNA follows: TGTGCCAGCAGGCTGGGACAGAATTACGAGCAGTACTTC. This translates into CASRLGQNYEQYF.

The chain recombines TRBV11-2 with TRBJ1-5; TRBD1 is a possible D gene (6 bases). CDR1 and CDR2 from the germline V gene are SGHAT and FQNNGV. There are 15 residues in the CDR3. The germline V and J ends were trimmed by 0 bases and 4 bases, with 10 bases remaining between them. DNA of the CDR3: TGTGCCAGCAGCTTAGAGGCAGGGGTGAATCAGCCCCAGCATTTT. It yields the protein CASSLEAGVNQPQHF.

There are a few counts of this clonotype. The gene calls are TRBV7-2 and TRBJ2-4, with D uncertain. This CDR3 is built from 15 residues. V lost 3 bases, J lost 0 bases, and 9 bases lay in between. Germline CDR1 reads SGHTA; CDR2 reads FQGNSA. The CDR3 is CASSFAGLAKNIQYF. Here the CDR3 DNA reads TGTGCCAGCAGCTTTGCCGGGCTAGCCAAAAACATTCAGTACTTC.

The chain uses TRBV12-3 or TRBV12-4 and TRBJ2-7; tentatively, D is TRBD1 or TRBD2 (5 bases each). The CDR3 length is 14 residues. With 7 bases removed from V and 6 bases from J, the gap between germline ends came to 19 bases. The CDR3 sequence: CASMAGALIGEQYF. The CDR3 DNA reads TGTGCCAGCATGGCCGGGGCCTTAATTGGCGAGCAGTACTTC.

This clonotype was detected only a few times. The chain recombines TRBV6-2 or TRBV6-3 with TRBJ2-1; D gene unclear. The V end was cut by 2 bases, the J end by 9 bases, with 17 bases between. CDR1 is MNHEY, CDR2 SVGEGT, per germline. The CDR3 is made up of 15 amino acids. This CDR3 is CASSYGRKLVREQFF. The CDR3 region has the DNA TGTGCCAGCAGTTACGGCCGAAAGCTTGTCCGTGAGCAGTTCTTC.